Given below is one T cell receptor (beta chain) in context. In its sample, this clone was seen a few times. Its specific antigen is unknown. The input lacks base qualities; no much larger clone sits a single base away. This record comes from a study of CD8 T cell repertoires and HIV-1 epitope variants (TCRdb year 2020). At the level of the whole study: Twenty-five peptides representing autologous and known Gag and Nef epitope variants were each used to stimulate T cells in separate culture wells. Control conditions included a CMV, EBV and flu peptide pool, the Ebola AY9 epitope as negative control, and a no-peptide well. Tested epitopes included three Gag epitope families and Nef HW9 and YT9. T cells were enriched with the EasySep Human T Cell Enrichment Kit and co-cultured with equal numbers of autologous T cell-negative cells as antigen-presenting cells. The cultures were grown for ten to eleven days in IMDM with gentamicin, and half of the media was changed on days 3 and 7 with IL-2, IL-7 and IL-15 added. An aliquot of 1M T cells was saved as an uncultured baseline condition, separate from the approximately 75 T cell cultures. A total of 80 or so T cell cultures were run, with each culture condition performed in triplicate except for one peptide, which was performed in duplicate.

Relative to germline, V is 0 bases shorter and J is 5 bases shorter, with 14 bases between their ends. The germline V gene (reference sequence) supplies CDR1 SGHNT and CDR2 YYREEE. There are 15 amino acids in the CDR3, from cysteine to phenylalanine inclusive. Left in the record is the CDR3 DNA by itself, 45 bases read in frame from the first base. Broad study findings and their caveats: Four to six clonotypes recognized the Nef KF9 family and one clonotype recognized the HW9 family, while no responses were seen to the TAALDMSHF plasma variant. The assay could identify only TCR beta chains and pointed to proliferation in response to antigen, not to T cell function or cytokine profile. Eight to ten antigen-specific TCR beta clonotypes were identified, and about 6 of them appeared cross-reactive for autologous or known escape epitope variants.

Sequencing of TCR beta CDR3 regions was done on the immunoSEQ platform at survey depth. The QIAamp DNA micro kit was used to extract genomic DNA from every cultured and uncultured CD8+ T cell population. The authors processed their data as follows. Samples with under 5,000 productive reads were excluded, and this exclusion removed about 6.5% of the roughly 80 HIV peptide-stimulated cultures. A MANAFEST web app trimmed sequences to CDR3 and removed nonproductive sequences, CDR3s under 5 amino acids, and those not starting C or ending F/W. Antigen-specific clonotypes had to expand in at least 2 of 3 replicates versus no-peptide control at FDR 0.01, only within one epitope family. A frequency at least fivefold higher than in wells stimulated with peptides from other epitope families was additionally required for specific clonotypes. TCRdb holds this immuneACCESS table with in-frame rearrangements only. Some clones are missing; in checked studies, unresolved V genes explain under half, and the rest has no known cause. That table is the source of V, J and clone size, and D and trimming were worked out from the DNA. Counted in this sample were several thousand clones; approximately 70% of them appeared once. Together, the top ten hold 45% of the sample.

The EasySep Human CD8+ T Cell Enrichment Kit was used on day 10 to isolate CD8+ T cells from every culture. Recombination linked TRBV5-4 to TRBJ2-5; tentative D gene TRBD1, with 5 bases matching. The clonotype originates from a male donor with HIV. Sequencing input: cultured CD8+ T cells derived from PBMCs. The sequence in DNA is TGTGCCAGCAGCTTGGTCGGCCAGGGAAAGGAGACCCAGTACTTC. This codes for CASSLVGQGKETQYF.